What follows are 21 T cell receptor beta chains derived from one specimen sequenced in a study of HIV-infected children after antiretroviral therapy interruption. Noted treatment: PENTA 11 planned treatment interruption arm or continuous ART arm. The TCR library was built from RNA with a 3' RACE protocol and unique molecular identifiers. TCRdb re-analysed the 3' RACE reads in MiXCR, keeping a single row per CDR3 protein. The data hold approximately 89,000 distinct CDR3 sequences, with about 6.3% observed a single time. The sample was CD45RA+ CD4+ T cells from PBMCs, pooled from several time points, taken from a donor given antiretroviral therapy, either interrupted or continuous. Stated subset: naive CD4+ CD45RA+ CD45RO- T cells. The receptors derive from a pool of human donors with HIV.

There are many counts of this clonotype. The chain combines TRBV20-1 with TRBJ2-1, with unresolved D. Germline CDR1 DFQATT, CDR2 SNEGSKA (reference sequence). Trimming left V 2 bases short and J 9 bases short, with 8 bases between. The CDR3 totals 11 residues. CDR3 nucleotides: TGCAGTGCTAGACCAGAGATTGAGCAGTTCTTC. It yields the protein CSARPEIEQFF.

This clonotype was seen ten or more times. The J gene is TRBJ2-3, the V gene TRBV12-5; no reliable D call. Germline CDR1 LGHNT, CDR2 FRNRAP. This CDR3 comprises 15 residues. Trimming cost V 1 base and J 0 bases, with 8 bases left between them. The CDR3 protein is CASGLGQTSTDTQYF. The CDR3 nucleotides read TGTGCTAGTGGTTTGGGCCAAACTAGCACAGATACGCAGTATTTT.

The table lists this clonotype with a few counts. The rearrangement joins TRBV5-1 to TRBJ2-1, with D possibly TRBD2 on 6 matching bases. CDR3 length: 15 residues. V lost 0 bases and J lost 9, with 16 bases in between. The germline CDR1 and CDR2 sequences are SGHRS and YFSETQ. CDR3 region: CASSLAGAGWGEQFF. CDR3 bases: TGCGCCAGCAGCTTGGCCGGGGCGGGGTGGGGTGAGCAGTTCTTC.

In this sample, this clonotype turned up a few times. The V gene is TRBV12-3 or TRBV12-4, the J gene TRBJ1-1; no firm D call. Trimming took 8 bases from V and 2 from J, leaving 12 bases between them. The CDR3 is made up of 13 amino acids. CDR3 sequence reads: CASLDHPNTEAFF. DNA for the CDR3: TGTGCCAGCCTCGATCACCCTAACACTGAAGCTTTCTTT.

This clonotype was seen a few times. The chain has TRBV6-1 and TRBJ2-7; possibly TRBD1 for D (5 bases). The V gene lost 4 bases and the J gene lost 6 bases, with 16 bases spanning the gap. The CDR3 runs 14 residues. Germline assignment: CDR1 MNHNS and CDR2 SASEGT. The DNA for the CDR3 is TGTGCCAGCAGTGTACAGGTATGGGTGCTCGAGCAGTACTTC. Its translation: CASSVQVWVLEQYF.

This clonotype came up many times. The rearrangement links TRBV15 to TRBJ1-4; 7 bases are a match to TRBD1. Germline CDR1 is LNHNV and CDR2 is YYDKDF (reference sequence). The J segment lost 8 bases and the V segment lost 5 bases, leaving 11 bases of the junction unmatched. The CDR3 consists of 15 residues. CDR3 sequence (DNA): TGTGCCACCAGCGAGAGTACAGGGGCGAGGGAAAAACTGTTTTTT. It specifies CATSESTGAREKLFF. Full variable domain (remainder filled in from reference TRBV15 and TRBJ1-4): DAMVIQNPRYQVTQFGKPVTLSCSQTLNHNVMYWYQQKSSQAPKLLFHYYDKDFNNEADTPDNFQSRRPNTSFCFLDIRSPGLGDTAMYLCATSESTGAREKLFFGSGTQLSVL.

In DNA form, the CDR3 reads TGTGCCAGGGGGACGGCGGGAGACGAGCAGTACTTC. Encoded protein: CARGTAGDEQYF. This chain links TRBV2 with TRBJ2-7; 7 nucleotides agree with TRBD2. The germline V gene encodes CDR1 SNHLY and CDR2 FYNNEI. Unmatched junction bases numbered 7, after V lost 9 bases and J lost 5 bases. There are 12 residues in the CDR3.

The chain employs TRBV7-2 and TRBJ1-5; D is unresolved. V lost 2 bases, J lost 0 bases, and 11 bases lay in between. The CDR3 is made up of 16 amino acids. CDR1 and CDR2 from the germline V gene are SGHTA and FQGNSA. The DNA of the CDR3 is TGTGCCAGCAGCTTAAGGGTCAGTTATAGCAATCAGCCCCAGCATTTT. This translates into CASSLRVSYSNQPQHF. The complete variable domain, with remaining parts taken from reference TRBV7-2 and TRBJ1-5, reads GAGVSQSPSNKVTEKGKDVELRCDPISGHTALYWYRQSLGQGLEFLIYFQGNSAPDKSGLPSDRFSAERTGGSVSTLTIQRTQQEDSAVYLCASSLRVSYSNQPQHFGDGTRLSIL.

This clonotype was counted many times. Here the CDR3 reads CASSLGTTDTQYF. CDR3 in DNA: TGTGCCAGCAGCCTAGGAACCACAGATACGCAGTATTTT. The rearrangement joins TRBV11-2 to TRBJ2-3; no firm D call. With 5 bases removed from V and 2 bases from J, the gap between germline ends came to 8 bases. Germline V gene sequence: CDR1 SGHAT, CDR2 FQNNGV. The CDR3 runs 13 residues. Based on the CDR3 plus reference TRBV11-2 and TRBJ2-3, the full variable domain is EAGVAQSPRYKIIEKRQSVAFWCNPISGHATLYWYQQILGQGPKLLIQFQNNGVVDDSQLPKDRFSAERLKGVDSTLKIQPAKLEDSAVYLCASSLGTTDTQYFGPGTRLTVL.

This clonotype was counted between two and nine times. The chain has TRBV2 and TRBJ1-5, with TRBD1 matching 9 bases. The trim removed 6 bases at V and 4 bases at J, leaving 7 bases unmatched. The CDR3 covers 15 residues. Germline V CDR1 and CDR2: SNHLY, FYNNEI. The CDR3, as DNA: TGTGCCAGCAGGCTTCGACAGGGGGGGAATCAGCCCCAGCATTTT. This translates into CASRLRQGGNQPQHF. Complete variable domain (other parts from reference TRBV2 and TRBJ1-5): EPEVTQTPSHQVTQMGQEVILRCVPISNHLYFYWYRQILGQKVEFLVSFYNNEISEKSEIFDDQFSVERPDGSNFTLKIRSTKLEDSAMYFCASRLRQGGNQPQHFGDGTRLSIL.

The rearrangement joins TRBV11-1 to TRBJ2-1; TRBD1 matches 9 bases. This CDR3 region has 15 residues. Germline CDR1 and CDR2: SGHAT and FQDESV (reference sequence). The J segment lost 3 bases and the V segment lost 6 bases, leaving 6 bases of the junction unmatched. The CDR3 bases are TGTGCCAGCAGTTTACAGGGGGCCGTCTACAATGAGCAGTTCTTC. It yields the protein CASSLQGAVYNEQFF.

DNA for the CDR3: TGTGCCAGCATCAAGACAGGGCAAGTAAATGAGCAGTTCTTC. Protein: CASIKTGQVNEQFF. The rearrangement links TRBV12-3 or TRBV12-4 to TRBJ2-1, with TRBD1 identical over 7 bases. V lost 7 bases and J lost 7; bases outside the gene matches: 10. The CDR3 is 14 amino acids.

This clonotype showed up many times. The chain joins TRBV19 to TRBJ2-3; the D is unclear. The V end lost 4 bases, the J end lost 0 bases, and 5 bases lay between the germline ends. The CDR3 contains 13 residues. The germline gives CDR1 LNHDA, CDR2 SQIVND (reference sequence). CDR3 amino acids: CASSTPSTDTQYF. Here the CDR3 DNA reads TGTGCCAGTAGTACCCCTAGCACAGATACGCAGTATTTT.

This clonotype was observed a handful of times. The chain carries TRBV5-1 and TRBJ2-7; D might be TRBD1 or TRBD2, each matching 7 bases. Germline CDR1 reads SGHRS; CDR2 reads YFSETQ. The CDR3 runs 16 residues. V lost 3 bases and J 2 bases, leaving 18 bases between the germline ends. The CDR3 region has the DNA TGCGCCAGCAGCTGGGGGAGGGACAGCCTAACCTACGAGCAGTACTTC. This translates into CASSWGRDSLTYEQYF.

This clonotype was seen only a few times. The chain links TRBV9 to TRBJ2-3, with D unclear. CDR1 SGDLS and CDR2 YYNGEE come from the germline V gene. Trimming took off 0 bases at V and 2 bases at J, with 10 bases between the two ends. The CDR3 totals 15 residues. In DNA form, the CDR3 reads TGTGCCAGCAGCGTAGCGGGCCGCTCCACAGATACGCAGTATTTT. Protein product: CASSVAGRSTDTQYF.

This clonotype was seen at least ten times. V gene TRBV20-1 combines with J gene TRBJ2-4, with 10 bases fitting TRBD1. Germline CDR1 reads DFQATT; CDR2 reads SNEGSKA (reference sequence). The CDR3 totals 13 residues. The V and J ends lost 4 bases and 6 bases, in that order; junction bases with no gene match: 3. For the CDR3, the DNA is TGCAGTGCTACGGGACAGGGGAGAAACATTCAGTACTTC. This codes for CSATGQGRNIQYF.

The chain has TRBV19 and TRBJ1-5; 8 nucleotides line up with TRBD1. CDR3 size: 13 residues. Looked up from germline, CDR1 is LNHDA and CDR2 is SQIVND (reference sequence). V was pared by 10 bases and J by 7 bases, with 9 bases of the junction left unmatched. The CDR3 reads CATDRGTFQPQHF. CDR3 nucleotide sequence: TGTGCCACAGACAGGGGCACATTCCAGCCCCAGCATTTT. Full variable domain (outside the CDR3, taken from reference TRBV19 and TRBJ1-5): DGGITQSPKYLFRKEGQNVTLSCEQNLNHDAMYWYRQDPGQGLRLIYYSQIVNDFQKGDIAEGYSVSREKKESFPLTVTSAQKNPTAFYLCATDRGTFQPQHFGDGTRLSIL.

This clonotype was counted ten times or more. Germline is not matched at one junction end, which may reflect a read error. The CDR3 sequence is CASGDTGANTGQLYF. CDR3 coding DNA: TGTGCCAGCGGTGATACGGGTGCAAACACCGGGCAGCTCTACTTT. This sequence joins TRBV6-6 and TRBJ2-2; D is ambiguous. Germline CDR1 is MNHNY and CDR2 is SVGAGI (reference sequence). The CDR3 loop spans 15 amino acids.

This clonotype was seen at least ten times. The chain has TRBV5-1 and TRBJ2-7; 8 bases line up with TRBD2. The germline gives CDR1 SGHRS, CDR2 YFSETQ. The CDR3 contains 14 residues. With V trimmed by 0 bases and J by 3 bases, 2 bases remained unmatched. CDR3 in DNA: TGCGCCAGCAGCTTGGATAGCGGGATCTACGAGCAGTACTTC. Translating gives CASSLDSGIYEQYF.

In this sample, this clonotype turned up many times. The V gene is TRBV5-1, the J gene TRBJ1-1; D ambiguous. Looked up from germline, CDR1 is SGHRS and CDR2 is YFSETQ. CDR3 size: 13 residues. The V end lost 4 bases, the J end lost 0 bases, and 7 bases lay between the germline ends. CDR3 amino acids: CASSTTVNTEAFF. The CDR3 DNA reads as TGCGCCAGCAGCACTACGGTGAACACTGAAGCTTTCTTT.

The table lists this clonotype with many counts. The chain employs TRBV15 and TRBJ1-2; 9 positions match TRBD1. Germline CDR1 and CDR2: LNHNV and YYDKDF (reference sequence). V lost 5 bases and J lost 5; bases outside the gene matches: 3. The CDR3 extends over 13 amino acids. The CDR3 here is CATSPDRGYGYTF. The CDR3 DNA reads as TGTGCCACCAGCCCAGACAGGGGGTATGGCTACACCTTC.